This T cell receptor beta chain came from a study of cytomegalovirus exposure and HLA in healthy donors. Study-level points and caveats: In an earlier analysis, in around 590 donors, most V segments appeared productive either ~87% or ~30% of the time. In vitro confirmation showed three CMV-associated chains to be CMV antigen specific.

The PCR used 60 Vbeta and 13 Jbeta primers. Original data processing: Approximately 11 million of some 80 million unique TCR beta chains were shared, per a later count. Generated by immunoSEQ multiplex PCR, the TCRdb table keeps only in-frame clones and is missing some. That table gives V, J and clone size, and the DNA gave D and trimming. This table holds 35,000 to 45,000 clones, roughly half found once. Concerning this clone: The antigen remains unidentified.

The V gene's germline CDR1 is LGHNA and CDR2 YSLEER. The V and J ends lost 3 bases and 9 bases, in that order; junction bases with no gene match: 6. There are 16 residues in the CDR3. Source material: PBMCs. The origin of this receptor is a human donor in good health. The rearrangement links TRBV4-3 to TRBJ2-1, with 15 bases lining up with TRBD2. In DNA form, the CDR3 reads TGCGCCAGCAGCCAGTGGACTAGCGGGAGGGCCCCTGAGCAGTTCTTC. Amino acids: CASSQWTSGRAPEQFF.